The sequence of this T cell receptor beta chain was determined in a study of blood T cell repertoires in COVID-19. Repertoires were generated with immunoSEQ multiplex PCR, while TCRdb's copy carries only in-frame clones and drops some. The sample shows around 94,000 clones, 86% of them seen only once. The germline V gene encodes CDR1 SGHTA and CDR2 FQGNSA. V dropped 3 bases and J dropped 2; count of bases not matched to a gene: 5. There are 15 residues in the CDR3. This sequence was found in an older man with acute or convalescent COVID-19. The rearrangement uses TRBV7-2 and TRBJ2-7, with 9 positions matching TRBD2. Input material: peripheral blood. In DNA, the CDR3 is TGTGCCAGCAGCTTTTCGGGACTAGCAGCCTACGAGCAGTACTTC. Its protein product is CASSFSGLAAYEQYF.